The T cell receptor beta chain described here comes from a study of post-analysis software for immune sequencing data. Findings and limits, study-wide: Patients showed TRBV5-6, TRBV5-1 and TRBV20-1 among five TRBV segments more frequent than in controls.

Comments on this clonotype: Its antigen is currently unknown.

V dropped 6 bases and J dropped 7 bases, with 15 bases sitting between them. The length of the CDR3 is 13 residues. From germline, CDR1 is MNHEY and CDR2 SVGAGI. Incorporated into the TCR beta cDNA libraries were unique molecular identifiers, which served to reduce PCR and sequencing biases. MiXCR, applied by TCRdb to the PCR reads, yields one record per CDR3 protein. The sample records hundreds of thousands of distinct CDR3 sequences, about 32% being singletons. The sample taken for sequencing was blood. The origin of this receptor is a girl under 18 with multiple sclerosis. The chain joins TRBV6-5 to TRBJ2-5; D assignment may be TRBD1 or TRBD2 (5 bases each). The CDR3 loop reads CASRSGTAGTQYF. The CDR3 nucleotides are TGTGCCAGCAGGTCCGGGACCGCCGGGACCCAGTACTTC.